This is a list of T cell receptor beta chains from one sample in a study of long-term antiretroviral therapy in people with HIV. Only in-frame clones appear in the TCRdb table, and some are missing; sequencing was by immunoSEQ multiplex PCR. The table includes about 40,000 clones, roughly 86% detected once. Here the sequenced sample was unsorted PBMCs, taken 0.1 years before starting antiretroviral therapy. These receptors all stem from a woman aged 45 to 65 with HIV. The CDR3 runs from the conserved cysteine through the conserved F or W. Each record gives: D gene, clone size, V gene, J gene, CDR3 protein, CDR3 DNA. D genes are given only for firm matches. Not every row has a clone size; where given, it reads once, few, many or a size class.

NA	few	TRBV15	TRBJ1-3	CATSEDTTPDTIYF	TGTGCCACCAGCGAGGACACGACCCCGGACACCATATATTTT
NA	NA	TRBV2	TRBJ2-1	CASIIHWRDGRNEQFF	TGTGCCAGCATAATCCATTGGAGGGACGGCCGCAATGAGCAGTTCTTC
TRBD2	NA	TRBV7-2	TRBJ2-3	CASSLGPPSGAVDTQYF	TGTGCCAGCAGCTTAGGTCCGCCTAGCGGGGCTGTAGATACGCAGTATTTT
NA	NA	TRBV5-1	TRBJ1-1	CASSVSGTEAFF	TGCGCCAGCAGCGTCTCGGGCACTGAAGCTTTCTTT
NA	NA	TRBV2	TRBJ2-2	CASSDKGGRAGELFF	TGTGCCAGCAGTGATAAAGGGGGACGCGCCGGGGAGCTGTTTTTT
NA	NA	TRBV6-5	TRBJ1-6	CASRQDIGLYSPLHF	TGTGCCAGCAGACAGGACATCGGTCTCTATTCACCCCTCCACTTT
NA	NA	TRBV5-4	TRBJ1-1	CASSLAGGGTEAFF	TGTGCCAGCAGCTTGGCGGGGGGTGGTACTGAAGCTTTCTTT
NA	NA	TRBV5-5	TRBJ2-1	CASSLVRQNEQFF	TGTGCCAGCAGCTTGGTTCGACAGAATGAGCAGTTCTTC
NA	NA	TRBV4-3	TRBJ2-2	CASSQEWARAGGGELFF	TGCGCCAGCAGCCAAGAGTGGGCCAGGGCAGGCGGCGGGGAGCTGTTTTTT
TRBD2	NA	TRBV6-1	TRBJ2-1	CASSDWLAGGREQFF	TGTGCCAGCAGTGACTGGTTAGCGGGGGGCCGGGAGCAGTTCTTC
NA	NA	TRBV30	TRBJ1-3	CAYTTGFSGNTIYF	TGTGCCTACACCACAGGGTTTTCTGGAAACACCATATATTTT
NA	NA	TRBV27	TRBJ1-2	CASSLGPSNYGYTF	TGTGCCAGCAGTTTAGGGCCAAGTAACTATGGCTACACCTTC
NA	once	TRBV30	TRBJ2-3	CAWSAGQDTQYF	TGTGCCTGGAGCGCGGGGCAGGATACGCAGTATTTT
TRBD1	NA	TRBV2	TRBJ2-2	CASSSGTATGELFF	TGTGCCAGCAGTTCCGGGACAGCCACCGGGGAGCTGTTTTTT
TRBD1	NA	TRBV6-1	TRBJ1-2	CASSGRTGGFYGYTF	TGTGCCAGCAGTGGGCGGACAGGGGGCTTCTATGGCTACACCTTC
NA	once	TRBV18	TRBJ2-3	CASSQQALTDTQYF	TGTGCCAGCTCACAACAAGCCCTCACAGATACGCAGTATTTT